The present T cell receptor beta chain was sequenced within a study of T cell responses to AZD1222 COVID-19 vaccine. Study outcomes and limitations: Just a handful of people given AZD1222 tested seropositive at baseline. Repertoire sampling was restricted to post-peak T cell response timepoints. Nearly half of spike-specific TCRs reportedly go after variant regions that carry no mutations. Spike was spanned by vaccine-associated CD4 TCRs, which were dominant at 160-218 and 743-854.

The germline gives CDR1 SGHTA, CDR2 FQGTGA. The CDR3 is 16 amino acids. Trimming took 2 bases from V and 7 from J; bases not matched to a gene: 6. Data came from immunoSEQ multiplex PCR; TCRdb stores just in-frame clones and leaves some out. The sample lists some 30,000 clones, 80% to 90% occurring once. This clone was counted once. The target antigen is unknown. The rearrangement joins TRBV7-3 to TRBJ1-6; 9 bases fit TRBD1. This clonotype was sampled from an adult who received the AZD1222 COVID-19 vaccine. The specimen comprised peripheral blood, sampled 28 days after the second AZD1222 dose. The CDR3 DNA follows: TGTGCCAGCAGCTTACAGGACAGGGGTGTCAATTCACCCCTCCACTTT. Amino acid sequence: CASSLQDRGVNSPLHF.